These 12 T cell receptor beta chains were all obtained from the same sample, sequenced in a study of blood T cell repertoires in COVID-19. Profiled with immunoSEQ multiplex PCR; TCRdb holds only in-frame clones, not every one. The table records approximately 68,000 clones, 70% to 90% of them present only once. The sample was peripheral blood. The receptor set was obtained from a man in his sixties or seventies with active or convalescent COVID-19.

V usage is TRBV28 and J usage is TRBJ2-2; 8 bases line up with TRBD1. This CDR3 is 15 amino acids long. J lost 6 bases, V lost 2 bases, and 5 bases had no gene match. Germline V gene data show CDR1 as MDHEN and CDR2 as SYDVKM. The chain's CDR3 is CASSLGVTGAGELFF. DNA for the CDR3: TGTGCCAGCAGTTTAGGGGTGACAGGGGCCGGGGAGCTGTTTTTT.

The gene calls are TRBV19 and TRBJ1-5, with a tentative D call TRBD1 (6 bases). CDR1 is LNHDA, CDR2 SQIVND, per germline (reference sequence). The CDR3 has 16 amino acids. The V and J ends lost 6 bases and 0 bases respectively, with 15 bases between them. CDR3 sequence: CASRGRGTDSNQPQHF. The CDR3 DNA reads as TGTGCCAGTAGGGGGAGGGGGACGGATAGCAATCAGCCCCAGCATTTT. Complete variable domain (other parts from reference TRBV19 and TRBJ1-5): DGGITQSPKYLFRKEGQNVTLSCEQNLNHDAMYWYRQDPGQGLRLIYYSQIVNDFQKGDIAEGYSVSREKKESFPLTVTSAQKNPTAFYLCASRGRGTDSNQPQHFGDGTRLSIL.

The chain joins TRBV7-2 to TRBJ1-5; a possible D gene is TRBD1 (5 bases). Germline lookup yields CDR1 SGHTA and CDR2 FQGNSA. This CDR3 has 15 residues. The germline V and J ends were trimmed by 5 bases and 4 bases, with 15 bases remaining between them. The CDR3 DNA follows: TGTGCCAGCAGCCCCTGGACAAATGATAATCAGCCCCAGCATTTT. It translates to CASSPWTNDNQPQHF.

J is TRBJ2-2 and V is TRBV3-1 (or the pseudogene TRBV3-2); D is possibly TRBD2 (6 bases). CDR3 size: 17 residues. Deletions cut 3 bases from V and 1 base from J, with 15 bases between. The V gene's germline CDR1 is LGHDT and CDR2 YNNKEL (reference sequence). As DNA, the CDR3 is TGTGCCAGCAGCCAGGGGCAGGAGGGACTGAACACCGGGGAGCTGTTTTTT. It is translated as CASSQGQEGLNTGELFF.

The chain uses TRBV2 and TRBJ1-2; TRBD1 aligns across 8 bases. Germline V gene lookup returns CDR1 SNHLY and CDR2 FYNNEI. This CDR3 is 17 amino acids long. After removal of 0 bases from V and 7 bases from J, the junction contained 13 bases not matched to a gene. CDR3 sequence reads: CASSEALNRGQAGGYTF. For the CDR3, the DNA is TGTGCCAGCAGTGAAGCGCTTAATCGGGGACAGGCGGGTGGCTACACCTTC.

The chain joins TRBV28 to TRBJ2-5; D gene uncertain. There are 12 residues in the CDR3. The V and J ends lost 2 bases and 4 bases respectively, with 5 bases between them. CDR1 is MDHEN, CDR2 SYDVKM, per germline. CDR3 coding DNA: TGTGCCAGCAGTTTAGGGCCAGAGACCCAGTACTTC. Translated: CASSLGPETQYF.

This chain uses TRBV20-1 with TRBJ2-7; D not certain. The V and J ends lost 3 bases and 2 bases respectively, with 11 bases between them. Germline lookup yields CDR1 DFQATT and CDR2 SNEGSKA (reference sequence). This CDR3 contains 13 residues. CDR3 loop: CSASLPVAYEQYF. DNA of the CDR3: TGCAGTGCTAGTCTCCCGGTCGCCTACGAGCAGTACTTC.

The chain carries TRBV30 and TRBJ1-3; 8 bases line up with TRBD1. The CDR3 length is 14 residues. Germline V gene sequence: CDR1 GTSNPN, CDR2 SVGIG (reference sequence). Trimming cost V 3 bases and J 5 bases; bases outside gene matches: 6. CDR3 DNA sequence: TGTGCCTGGAGGAATACAGGGGGAAGAAACACCATATATTTT. This translates into CAWRNTGGRNTIYF.

CDR3 region: CASSRAAEAFF. Here the CDR3 DNA reads TGTGCCAGCAGCCGTGCGGCAGAAGCTTTCTTT. This chain links TRBV5-5 with TRBJ1-1; D unresolved. The germline gives CDR1 SGHKS, CDR2 YYEKEE (reference sequence). The CDR3 is made up of 11 amino acids. V was pared by 4 bases and J by 8 bases, with 9 bases between.

This clone has a single count. The V call is TRBV27, the J call TRBJ1-2; perhaps TRBD1 as D (5 bases). Trimming pared 5 bases from V and 1 base from J, leaving 8 bases between. Germline V gene lookup returns CDR1 MNHEY and CDR2 SMNVEV (reference sequence). The CDR3 extends over 13 amino acids. The CDR3 loop is CASSQGDNYGYTF. CDR3 nucleotides: TGTGCCAGCAGTCAAGGGGATAACTATGGCTACACCTTC.

The V call is TRBV5-1, the J call TRBJ2-7, with D possibly being TRBD2 (6 bases). V lost 1 base and J lost 7, with 6 bases in between. Germline loops: CDR1 SGHRS, CDR2 YFSETQ. The CDR3 spans 11 residues. In nucleotides, the CDR3 is TGCGCCAGCAGCTTGCGGGGGGAGCAGTACTTC. This codes for CASSLRGEQYF. Supplemented by reference TRBV5-1 and TRBJ2-7, the full variable domain reads KAGVTQTPRYLIKTRGQQVTLSCSPISGHRSVSWYQQTPGQGLQFLFEYFSETQRNKGNFPGRFSGRQFSNSRSEMNVSTLELGDSALYLCASSLRGEQYFGPGTRLTVT.

The gene calls are TRBV2 and TRBJ2-1, with D tentatively TRBD2 (6 bases). V lost 4 bases and J lost 8, with 9 bases in between. The CDR3 loop spans 12 amino acids. Germline CDR1 SNHLY, CDR2 FYNNEI. The CDR3 region is CASSASGHEQFF. CDR3 coding DNA: TGTGCCAGCAGTGCGAGCGGGCATGAGCAGTTCTTC.